The rows below give T cell receptor beta chains drawn from one sample of a study of blood T cell repertoires in COVID-19. Libraries were prepared by immunoSEQ multiplex PCR; TCRdb keeps only in-frame clonotypes and omits some of them. The sample carries more than 20,000 clones, roughly 71% recorded once. Sequencing used peripheral blood. Source of these receptors: a man aged 80 or over with active or convalescent COVID-19. CDR3s include the opening cysteine and the closing phenylalanine or tryptophan. A D gene is named only where the DNA matches it firmly. Some rows mark clone size as missing; the rest say once, few, many or name a class of expanded clone.

d_call: TRBD1; v_call: TRBV2; clone_size: medium-sized; j_call: TRBJ2-3; cdr3_aa: CASSGTGFIWGTQYF; cdr3_nt: TGTGCCAGTTCCGGGACAGGGTTTATCTGGGGTACGCAGTATTTT
d_call: NA; v_call: TRBV28; clone_size: once; j_call: TRBJ1-2; cdr3_aa: CASSLRGNYGYTF; cdr3_nt: TGTGCCAGCAGTTTGCGAGGGAACTATGGCTACACCTTC
d_call: TRBD2; v_call: TRBV28; clone_size: medium-sized; j_call: TRBJ2-7; cdr3_aa: CASSQGLAGAYEQYF; cdr3_nt: TGTGCCAGCAGCCAGGGACTAGCGGGAGCTTACGAGCAGTACTTC
d_call: TRBD2; v_call: TRBV5-1; clone_size: NA; j_call: TRBJ2-3; cdr3_aa: CASSLQAGGAGDTQYF; cdr3_nt: TGCGCCAGCAGCTTGCAAGCGGGGGGGGCCGGAGATACGCAGTATTTT
d_call: TRBD1; v_call: TRBV4-1; clone_size: NA; j_call: TRBJ2-7; cdr3_aa: CASSPLRGTGSYEQYF; cdr3_nt: TGCGCCAGCAGCCCCCTGCGGGGGACAGGGTCATACGAGCAGTACTTC
d_call: NA; v_call: TRBV15; clone_size: NA; j_call: TRBJ2-2; cdr3_aa: CATSRDLLSTGELFF; cdr3_nt: TGTGCCACCAGCAGAGATCTACTGAGTACCGGGGAGCTGTTTTTT
d_call: NA; v_call: TRBV6-6; clone_size: NA; j_call: TRBJ2-5; cdr3_aa: CASSYRQVRETQYF; cdr3_nt: TGTGCCAGCAGTTACCGACAGGTCAGGGAGACCCAGTACTTC
d_call: NA; v_call: TRBV3-1/TRBV3-2; clone_size: NA; j_call: TRBJ2-7; cdr3_aa: CASSQEGQQYF; cdr3_nt: TGTGCCAGCAGCCAAGAGGGCCAGCAGTACTTC
d_call: NA; v_call: TRBV3-1/TRBV3-2; clone_size: NA; j_call: TRBJ2-3; cdr3_aa: CASSQDITSTPDTQYF; cdr3_nt: TGTGCCAGCAGCCAAGATATCACTAGCACGCCAGATACGCAGTATTTT
d_call: TRBD2; v_call: TRBV5-1; clone_size: NA; j_call: TRBJ2-1; cdr3_aa: CASSFSGGSYNEQFF; cdr3_nt: TGCGCCAGCAGCTTCAGCGGGGGCTCCTACAATGAGCAGTTCTTC
d_call: NA; v_call: TRBV6-5; clone_size: NA; j_call: TRBJ1-4; cdr3_aa: CASRPGSDEKLFF; cdr3_nt: TGTGCCAGCAGACCAGGGTCAGATGAAAAACTGTTTTTT
d_call: NA; v_call: TRBV6-1; clone_size: NA; j_call: TRBJ1-1; cdr3_aa: CASTLRGGAEAFF; cdr3_nt: TGTGCCAGCACCTTACGCGGGGGAGCTGAAGCTTTCTTT
d_call: TRBD1; v_call: TRBV7-3; clone_size: NA; j_call: TRBJ2-7; cdr3_aa: CASSSRRGTGNNSSYEQYF; cdr3_nt: TGTGCCAGCAGCTCCCGTCGTGGGACAGGGAACAACTCCTCCTACGAGCAGTACTTC
d_call: TRBD1; v_call: TRBV4-3; clone_size: NA; j_call: TRBJ1-2; cdr3_aa: CASSQGQGGYGYTF; cdr3_nt: TGCGCCAGCAGCCAAGGACAGGGGGGCTATGGCTACACCTTC
d_call: NA; v_call: TRBV24-1; clone_size: NA; j_call: TRBJ2-1; cdr3_aa: CATSAGVRVEQFF; cdr3_nt: TGTGCCACCAGCGCGGGTGTACGGGTTGAGCAGTTCTTC
d_call: NA; v_call: TRBV24-1; clone_size: NA; j_call: TRBJ2-3; cdr3_aa: CATMQRGNTDTQYF; cdr3_nt: TGTGCCACCATGCAACGGGGAAACACAGATACGCAGTATTTT
d_call: TRBD2; v_call: TRBV6-1; clone_size: NA; j_call: TRBJ2-7; cdr3_aa: CASRGLASSHEQYF; cdr3_nt: TGTGCCAGCAGAGGACTAGCGTCTTCTCACGAGCAGTACTTC
d_call: TRBD1; v_call: TRBV6-6; clone_size: NA; j_call: TRBJ2-2; cdr3_aa: CASRDRSVTGELFF; cdr3_nt: TGTGCCAGCAGGGACAGGTCGGTCACCGGGGAGCTGTTTTTT